Below are 4 T cell receptor beta chains sequenced from a single sample in a study of T cell repertoires in cytomegalovirus infection (dated by TCRdb to about 2019). Explained via the paper, the treatment or condition label denotes: in vitro stimulation with specific CMV peptide epitopes to enrich CMV-specific T cells. These receptors' targets are unknown. The run used an Illumina HiSeq 1500. TCRdb redid the processing of the public reads, applying fastp at Q25 and MiXCR, and retained in-frame beta chains. Rows with one shared CDR3 protein collapse into an entry with the most common genes and DNA. This sample is represented by roughly 120,000 distinct CDR3 sequences; less than 30% of them were singletons. Clones ranked in the top ten supply roughly three quarters of the sample. The sample in question was CD8+ T cells from cultured PBMCs, obtained from culture after CMV antigen stimulation. All receptors derive from a human donor in good health (CMV status not recorded). Some clones in this sample may be carry-over from other donors' samples.

CDR3 sequence (DNA): TGTGCCAGCAGTTACGGGGGCGCGGGGCCCCAGCATTTT. This encodes CASSYGGAGPQHF. The genes are TRBV6-2 or TRBV6-3 and TRBJ1-5, with D perhaps TRBD1 (6 bases). Trimming shortened V by 2 bases and J by 9 bases, and 11 bases separated the two germline ends. Germline CDR1 MNHEY, CDR2 SVGEGT. CDR3 size: 13 residues.

In this sample, this clonotype turned up a few times. The chain combines TRBV6-1 with TRBJ1-1, with 8 positions matching TRBD1. This CDR3 is built from 17 residues. Trimming took 11 bases from V and 0 from J; bases not matched to a gene: 17. In germline, CDR1 is MNHNS, CDR2 SASEGT. For the CDR3, the DNA is TGTGCCGTATTGTGGACAGGGTCTAATTGGATGAACACTGAAGCTTTCTTT. Translation: CAVLWTGSNWMNTEAFF.

This clonotype appeared a few times. The V gene is TRBV2, the J gene TRBJ2-6; no clear D. The CDR3 loop spans 16 amino acids. Per the germline V gene, CDR1 is SNHLY and CDR2 is FYNNEI. V lost 3 bases, J lost 0 bases, and 9 bases lay in between. CDR3: CASSDVWTSGANVLTF. CDR3 in DNA: TGTGCCAGCAGTGACGTGTGGACCTCTGGGGCCAACGTCCTGACTTTC.

This clonotype came up a few times. The V and J genes are TRBV7-9 and TRBJ1-2, with D possibly TRBD1 on 6 matching bases. V lost 6 bases, J lost 3 bases, and 17 bases lay in between. Germline values: CDR1 SEHNR, CDR2 FQNEAQ (reference sequence). This CDR3 spans 15 amino acids. This CDR3 reads CASRPTGLGDYGYTF. The CDR3 nucleotides read TGTGCCAGCAGACCTACAGGGTTGGGGGACTATGGCTACACCTTC.